These 16 T cell receptor beta chains came from one sample sequenced in a study of CD4+ T cells in melanoma. Some clones are missing from TCRdb's copy, which holds only in-frame ones; the method was immunoSEQ multiplex PCR. This sample yields over 45,000 clones, of which roughly two thirds are seen a single time; approximately 5% belongs to the top ten. The sample taken for sequencing was tumor tissue. The source of these receptors is a human donor with melanoma.

The gene calls are TRBV4-3 and TRBJ2-1, with D maybe TRBD2 (5 bases). The V gene lost 0 bases and the J gene lost 5 bases, with 11 bases spanning the gap. The V gene's germline CDR1 is LGHNA and CDR2 YSLEER. The length of the CDR3 is 15 residues. CDR3 nucleotide sequence: TGCGCCAGCAGCCAAGACTCAATGGGAGACAATGAGCAGTTCTTC. Encoded protein: CASSQDSMGDNEQFF.

This clone qualifies as medium-sized (0.01 to 0.1%). CDR3 loop: CASSLGIGTGYEQYF. DNA of the CDR3: TGCGCCAGCAGCTTGGGGATAGGGACTGGCTACGAGCAGTACTTC. The chain is built from TRBV5-1 and TRBJ2-7, with D possibly being TRBD2 (6 bases). The germline V gene has CDR1 SGHRS and CDR2 YFSETQ. The CDR3 consists of 15 residues. The germline V and J ends were trimmed by 0 bases and 3 bases, with 13 bases remaining between them. The variable domain in full, completed from reference TRBV5-1 and TRBJ2-7, reads KAGVTQTPRYLIKTRGQQVTLSCSPISGHRSVSWYQQTPGQGLQFLFEYFSETQRNKGNFPGRFSGRQFSNSRSEMNVSTLELGDSALYLCASSLGIGTGYEQYFGPGTRLTVT.

The J gene is TRBJ1-3, the V gene TRBV6-6; 9 positions agree with TRBD1. The V and J ends lost 7 bases and 2 bases, in that order; junction bases with no gene match: 3. This CDR3 contains 14 residues. The germline gives CDR1 MNHNY, CDR2 SVGAGI (reference sequence). CDR3 nucleotides: TGTGCCAGCACGGACAGGGGCGCTGGAAACACCATATATTTT. Protein product: CASTDRGAGNTIYF.

The table lists this clone with many counts. V usage is TRBV2 and J usage is TRBJ2-2, with unresolved D. The CDR3 contains 14 residues. Trimming took 2 bases from V and 7 from J, leaving 11 bases between them. Germline V gives CDR1 SNHLY, CDR2 FYNNEI. The CDR3 reads CASSELRERGELFF. CDR3 nucleotides: TGTGCCAGCAGTGAACTTAGAGAACGCGGGGAGCTGTTTTTT. The full variable domain, in which reference TRBV2 and TRBJ2-2 provide the parts outside the CDR3, is EPEVTQTPSHQVTQMGQEVILRCVPISNHLYFYWYRQILGQKVEFLVSFYNNEISEKSEIFDDQFSVERPDGSNFTLKIRSTKLEDSAMYFCASSELRERGELFFGEGSRLTVL.

This clone turned up a few times. The rearrangement uses TRBV30 and TRBJ1-6; D is possibly TRBD1 (5 bases). Germline CDR1 and CDR2: GTSNPN and SVGIG (reference sequence). Trimming shortened V by 5 bases and J by 6 bases, and 8 bases separated the two germline ends. This CDR3 has 12 amino acids. This CDR3 reads CAWGDVNSPLHF. CDR3 sequence (DNA): TGTGCCTGGGGGGACGTTAATTCACCCCTCCACTTT.

This clone showed up just a few times. The chain combines TRBV9 with TRBJ2-1; 8 nucleotides agree with TRBD2. V shed 0 bases and J 7 bases; nucleotides not matched to a gene: 12. The CDR3 contains 17 residues. The germline V gene has CDR1 SGDLS and CDR2 YYNGEE. CDR3 in amino acids: CASSVGGGGRRVNEQFF. DNA of the CDR3: TGTGCCAGCAGCGTAGGGGGCGGGGGGCGTAGGGTGAATGAGCAGTTCTTC.

This clone has a handful of counts. This chain uses TRBV7-2 with TRBJ2-3; TRBD2 aligns across 12 bases. This CDR3 spans 16 amino acids. Trimming took 1 base from V and 5 from J; bases not matched to a gene: 4. Germline-derived CDR1 and CDR2 are SGHTA and FQGNSA. CDR3 nucleotide sequence: TGTGCCAGCAGCTTAGGCCTAGCGGGGGGGCAAGATACGCAGTATTTT. Protein sequence: CASSLGLAGGQDTQYF.

This clone appeared a single time. The rearrangement joins TRBV6-5 to TRBJ2-5; no reliable D call. CDR3 length: 12 residues. Germline CDR1 is MNHEY and CDR2 is SVGAGI. V was trimmed by 4 bases and J by 9 bases, leaving 12 bases between them. CDR3 in DNA: TGTGCCAGCAGTTTTAAGGGTCGGGCCCAGTACTTC. The encoded protein is CASSFKGRAQYF.

This rearrangement joins TRBV5-1 to TRBJ1-2; D is unclear. This CDR3 has 15 residues. Germline V lookup: CDR1 SGHRS, CDR2 YFSETQ. Trimming removed 0 bases at V and 6 bases at J, with 15 bases between. In DNA, the CDR3 is TGCGCCAGCAGCTTGGAGCCCGTAGACGTCGATGGCTACACCTTC. Encoded protein: CASSLEPVDVDGYTF. Full variable domain (outside the CDR3, taken from reference TRBV5-1 and TRBJ1-2): KAGVTQTPRYLIKTRGQQVTLSCSPISGHRSVSWYQQTPGQGLQFLFEYFSETQRNKGNFPGRFSGRQFSNSRSEMNVSTLELGDSALYLCASSLEPVDVDGYTFGSGTRLTVV.

The sample holds a few counts of this clone. V usage is TRBV6-4 and J usage is TRBJ2-3; tentatively, D is TRBD1 (6 bases). Per the germline V gene, CDR1 is MRHNA and CDR2 is SNTAGT. Trimming stripped 3 bases from V and 1 base from J, with 14 bases between. The CDR3 runs to 16 residues. CDR3 nucleotides: TGTGCCAGCAGTGATTTCGACAGGAAAGGCACAGATACGCAGTATTTT. It yields the protein CASSDFDRKGTDTQYF.

This rearrangement joins TRBV4-1 to TRBJ1-5, with a possible D match to TRBD1 (5 bases). The CDR3 has 15 amino acids. Trimming removed 0 bases at V and 7 bases at J, with 13 bases between. CDR1 is MGHRA and CDR2 is YSYEKL in the germline V gene. CDR3 protein: CASSQDHGGTQPQHF. The CDR3 bases are TGCGCCAGCAGCCAAGATCATGGCGGGACGCAGCCCCAGCATTTT.

This chain links TRBV7-9 with TRBJ2-2; TRBD2 matches 8 bases. J gave up 0 bases and V 5 bases, and 14 bases lay outside the gene matches. Germline V gene lookup returns CDR1 SEHNR and CDR2 FQNEAQ (reference sequence). The CDR3 extends over 19 amino acids. The CDR3 coding sequence is TGTGCCAGCAGCCTTCGGGGGGGTCTAAGCTTCGCGAACACCGGGGAGCTGTTTTTT. Its translation is CASSLRGGLSFANTGELFF.

This clone occurred many times. The genes are TRBV6-1 and TRBJ2-3, with D uncertain. In germline, CDR1 is MNHNS, CDR2 SASEGT. This CDR3 contains 13 residues. V shed 5 bases and J shed 5 bases, with 11 bases lying between them. This CDR3 reads CASSPYDLDTQYF. CDR3 nucleotides: TGTGCCAGCAGTCCTTACGACTTAGATACGCAGTATTTT.

This sequence joins TRBV6-1 and TRBJ2-5; possible D gene TRBD2, 6 bases. The J call may be in error: the DNA end matches TRBJ2-7 better. There are 15 residues in the CDR3. Germline assignment: CDR1 MNHNS and CDR2 SASEGT. The CDR3 nucleotides read TGTGCCAGCAGTGAATGGGGGGACGGCTCCTACGAGCAGTACTTC. Protein sequence: CASSEWGDGSYEQYF.

The rearrangement links TRBV6-1 to TRBJ2-1; D unclear. This CDR3 spans 13 amino acids. V dropped 4 bases and J dropped 7 bases, with 11 bases sitting between them. Per the germline V gene, CDR1 is MNHNS and CDR2 is SASEGT. The CDR3 loop is CASSVLSGNEQFF. CDR3 DNA: TGTGCCAGCAGTGTTCTTAGTGGAAATGAGCAGTTCTTC.

The chain carries TRBV19 and TRBJ2-3; 8 bases line up with TRBD1. The CDR3 is 16 residues long. Germline-derived CDR1 and CDR2 are LNHDA and SQIVND (reference sequence). V lost 3 bases to trimming and J lost 12 bases; unmatched junction nucleotides: 17. CDR3 residues: CASSISPGQASSAQYF. In DNA, the CDR3 is TGTGCCAGTAGTATTAGTCCGGGACAGGCCTCCTCGGCACAGTATTTT.